What follows describes a single T cell receptor beta chain. What it binds is unknown. The length of the CDR3 is 17 residues. Germline V gene sequence: CDR1 SGHAT, CDR2 FQNNGV. The trim removed 5 bases at V and 3 bases at J, leaving 15 bases unmatched. This specimen comes from a study of CD4+ T cells in melanoma. General study points: CD8+ T cell, macrophage and B cell function reportedly correlated with neoantigen-specific CD4+ T cells. In melanoma, neoantigen-specific CD4+ T cells reportedly differed in differentiation state.

The repertoire was sequenced with immunoSEQ multiplex PCR; TCRdb's copy has only in-frame clones and lacks some. The sample records about 15,000 clones, less than 70% being singletons. The sequencing sample was made of cells from a culture (not recorded whether cultured in vitro). The TCR originated in a human donor with melanoma. This rearrangement joins TRBV11-2 to TRBJ1-2; 7 bases align to TRBD1. CDR3 nucleotide sequence: TGTGCCAGCAGCAAAGTTACGACAGGGTGGGCGGACTATGGCTACACCTTC. Translating it yields CASSKVTTGWADYGYTF.